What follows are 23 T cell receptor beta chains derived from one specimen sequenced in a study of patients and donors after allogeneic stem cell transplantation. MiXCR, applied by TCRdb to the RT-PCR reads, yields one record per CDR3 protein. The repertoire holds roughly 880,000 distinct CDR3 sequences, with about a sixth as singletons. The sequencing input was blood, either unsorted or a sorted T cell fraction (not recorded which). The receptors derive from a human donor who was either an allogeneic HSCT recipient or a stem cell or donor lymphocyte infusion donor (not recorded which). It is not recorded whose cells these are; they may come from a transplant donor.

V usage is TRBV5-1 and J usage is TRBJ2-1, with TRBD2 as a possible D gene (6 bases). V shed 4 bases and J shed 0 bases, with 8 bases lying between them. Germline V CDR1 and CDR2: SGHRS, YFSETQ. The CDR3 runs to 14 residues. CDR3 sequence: CASSDGSSYNEQFF. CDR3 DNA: TGCGCCAGCAGCGACGGGAGCTCCTACAATGAGCAGTTCTTC. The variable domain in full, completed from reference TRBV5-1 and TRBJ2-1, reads KAGVTQTPRYLIKTRGQQVTLSCSPISGHRSVSWYQQTPGQGLQFLFEYFSETQRNKGNFPGRFSGRQFSNSRSEMNVSTLELGDSALYLCASSDGSSYNEQFFGPGTRLTVL.

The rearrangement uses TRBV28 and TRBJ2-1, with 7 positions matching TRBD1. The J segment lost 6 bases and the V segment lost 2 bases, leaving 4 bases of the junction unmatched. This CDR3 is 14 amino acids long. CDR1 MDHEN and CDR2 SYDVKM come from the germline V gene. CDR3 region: CASSLGNRGNEQFF. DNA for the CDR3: TGTGCCAGCAGTTTAGGGAACAGGGGCAATGAGCAGTTCTTC.

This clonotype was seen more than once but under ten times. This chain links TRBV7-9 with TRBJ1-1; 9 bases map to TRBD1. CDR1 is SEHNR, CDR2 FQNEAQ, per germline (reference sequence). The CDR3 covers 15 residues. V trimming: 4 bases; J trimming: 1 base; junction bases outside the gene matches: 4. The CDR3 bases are TGTGCCAGCAGCTCCGGACAGGGGTCGAACACTGAAGCTTTCTTT. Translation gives CASSSGQGSNTEAFF.

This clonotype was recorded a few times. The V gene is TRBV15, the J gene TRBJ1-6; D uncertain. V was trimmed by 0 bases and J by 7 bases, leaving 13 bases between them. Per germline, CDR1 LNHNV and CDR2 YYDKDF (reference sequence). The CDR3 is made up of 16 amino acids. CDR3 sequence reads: CATSRDPGSRNSPLHF. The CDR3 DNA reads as TGTGCCACCAGCAGAGATCCGGGCAGCCGGAATTCACCCCTCCACTTT.

The CDR3: CASSQVVFNYGYTF. DNA of the CDR3: TGCGCCAGCAGCCAAGTAGTGTTCAACTATGGCTACACCTTC. This chain uses TRBV4-1 with TRBJ1-2; D unclear. The CDR3 totals 14 residues. The germline V gene has CDR1 MGHRA and CDR2 YSYEKL. V was clipped by 1 base and J by 2 bases, with 8 bases between them.

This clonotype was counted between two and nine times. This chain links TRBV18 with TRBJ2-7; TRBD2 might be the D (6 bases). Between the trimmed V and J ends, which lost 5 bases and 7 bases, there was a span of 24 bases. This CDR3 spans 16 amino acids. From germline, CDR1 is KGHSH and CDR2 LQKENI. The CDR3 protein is CASSSDSAGFLGEQYF. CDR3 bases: TGTGCCAGCTCATCCGACTCGGCGGGGTTCCTAGGGGAGCAGTACTTC.

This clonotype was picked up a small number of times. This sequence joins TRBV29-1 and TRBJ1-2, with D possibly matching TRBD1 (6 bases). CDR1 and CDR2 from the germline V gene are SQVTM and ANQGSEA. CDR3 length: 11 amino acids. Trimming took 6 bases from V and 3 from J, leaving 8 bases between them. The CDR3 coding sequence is TGCAGCGTGCCAGGGGACTATGGCTACACCTTC. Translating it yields CSVPGDYGYTF.

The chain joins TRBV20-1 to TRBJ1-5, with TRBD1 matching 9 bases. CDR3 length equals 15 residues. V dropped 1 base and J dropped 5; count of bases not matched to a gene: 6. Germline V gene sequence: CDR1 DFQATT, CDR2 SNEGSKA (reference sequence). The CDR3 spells CSARVPGQGYQPQHF. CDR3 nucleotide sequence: TGCAGTGCTAGAGTCCCGGGACAGGGATATCAGCCCCAGCATTTT.

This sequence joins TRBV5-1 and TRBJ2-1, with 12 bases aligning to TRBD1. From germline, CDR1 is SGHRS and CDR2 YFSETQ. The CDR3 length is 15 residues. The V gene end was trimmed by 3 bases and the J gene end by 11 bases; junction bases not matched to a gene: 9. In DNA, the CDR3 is TGCGCCAGCAGCTCCGTCCCGGGACAGGGGGCTAAGCAGTTCTTC. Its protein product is CASSSVPGQGAKQFF.

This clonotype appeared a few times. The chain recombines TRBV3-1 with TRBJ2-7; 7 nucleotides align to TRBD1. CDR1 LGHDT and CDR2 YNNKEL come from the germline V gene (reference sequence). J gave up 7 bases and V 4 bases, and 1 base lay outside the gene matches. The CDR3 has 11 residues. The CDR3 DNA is TGTGCCAGCAGCCGGGACAGAGAGCAGTACTTC. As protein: CASSRDREQYF.

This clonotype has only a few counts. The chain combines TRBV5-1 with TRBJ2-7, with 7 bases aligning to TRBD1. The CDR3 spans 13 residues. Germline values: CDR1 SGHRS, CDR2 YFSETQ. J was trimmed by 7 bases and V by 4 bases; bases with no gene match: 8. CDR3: CASSLTGDREQYF. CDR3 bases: TGCGCCAGCAGCCTAACAGGGGACCGGGAGCAGTACTTC.

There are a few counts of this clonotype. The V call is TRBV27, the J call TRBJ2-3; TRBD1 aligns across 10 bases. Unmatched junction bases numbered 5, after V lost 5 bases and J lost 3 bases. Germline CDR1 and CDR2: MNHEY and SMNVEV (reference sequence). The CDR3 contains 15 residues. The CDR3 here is CASSPSGQGTDTQYF. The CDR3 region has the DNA TGTGCCAGCAGTCCATCGGGACAGGGGACAGATACGCAGTATTTT.

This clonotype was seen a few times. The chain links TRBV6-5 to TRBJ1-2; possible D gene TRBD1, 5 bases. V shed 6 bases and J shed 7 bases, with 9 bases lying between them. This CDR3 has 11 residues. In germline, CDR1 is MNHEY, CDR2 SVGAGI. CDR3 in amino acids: CASRNRSGYTF. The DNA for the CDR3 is TGTGCCAGCAGGAACAGGAGTGGCTACACCTTC.

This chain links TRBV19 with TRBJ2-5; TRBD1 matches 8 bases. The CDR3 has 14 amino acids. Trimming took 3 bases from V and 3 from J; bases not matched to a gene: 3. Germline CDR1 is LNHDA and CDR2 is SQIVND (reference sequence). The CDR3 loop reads CASSMRDRKETQYF. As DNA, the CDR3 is TGTGCCAGTAGTATGAGGGACAGGAAAGAGACCCAGTACTTC.

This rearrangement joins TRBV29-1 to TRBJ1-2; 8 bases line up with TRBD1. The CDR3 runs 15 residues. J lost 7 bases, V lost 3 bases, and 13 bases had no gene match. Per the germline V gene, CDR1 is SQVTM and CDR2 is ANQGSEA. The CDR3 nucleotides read TGCAGCGTTGAGCCAGGACAGGGCTATTCCTCTGGCTACACCTTC. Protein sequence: CSVEPGQGYSSGYTF. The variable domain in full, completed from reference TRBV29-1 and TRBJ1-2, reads SAVISQKPSRDICQRGTSLTIQCQVDSQVTMMFWYRQQPGQSLTLIATANQGSEATYESGFVIDKFPISRPNLTFSTLTVSNMSPEDSSIYLCSVEPGQGYSSGYTFGSGTRLTVV.

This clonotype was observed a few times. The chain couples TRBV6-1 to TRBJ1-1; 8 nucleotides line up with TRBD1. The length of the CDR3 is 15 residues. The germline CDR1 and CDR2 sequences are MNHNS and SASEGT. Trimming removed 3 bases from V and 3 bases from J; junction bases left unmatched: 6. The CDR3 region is CASSETGVSYTEAFF. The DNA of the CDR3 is TGTGCCAGCAGTGAGACAGGGGTCTCCTACACTGAAGCTTTCTTT.

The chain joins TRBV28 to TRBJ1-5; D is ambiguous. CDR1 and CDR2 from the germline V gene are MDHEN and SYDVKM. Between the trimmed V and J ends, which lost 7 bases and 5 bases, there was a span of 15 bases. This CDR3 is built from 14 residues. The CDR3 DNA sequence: TGTGCCAGCAACCAGGACCTTGGGGATCAGCCCCAGCATTTT. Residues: CASNQDLGDQPQHF.

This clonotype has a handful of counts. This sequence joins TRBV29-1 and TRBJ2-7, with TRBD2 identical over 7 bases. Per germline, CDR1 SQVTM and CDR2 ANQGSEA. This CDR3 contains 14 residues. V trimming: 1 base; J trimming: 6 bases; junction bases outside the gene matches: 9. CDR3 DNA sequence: TGCAGCGTTGAAGCTAGAACGGGGGGTGGCGAGCAGTACTTC. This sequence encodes CSVEARTGGGEQYF.

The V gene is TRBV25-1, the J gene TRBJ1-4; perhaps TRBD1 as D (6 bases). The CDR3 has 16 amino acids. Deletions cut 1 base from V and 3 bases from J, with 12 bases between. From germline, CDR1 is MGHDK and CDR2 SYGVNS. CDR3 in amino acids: CASSEWFQGSNEKLFF. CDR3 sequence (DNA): TGTGCCAGCAGTGAATGGTTTCAGGGGTCTAATGAAAAACTGTTTTTT.

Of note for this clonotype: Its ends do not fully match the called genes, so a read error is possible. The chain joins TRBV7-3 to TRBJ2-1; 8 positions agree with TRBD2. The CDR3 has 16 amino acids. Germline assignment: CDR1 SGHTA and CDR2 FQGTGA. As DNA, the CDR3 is TGTGCCAGCAGCTTAACCAGCGGGAGCCTTAGGAATGAGCAGTCCTTC. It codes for CASSLTSGSLRNEQSF.

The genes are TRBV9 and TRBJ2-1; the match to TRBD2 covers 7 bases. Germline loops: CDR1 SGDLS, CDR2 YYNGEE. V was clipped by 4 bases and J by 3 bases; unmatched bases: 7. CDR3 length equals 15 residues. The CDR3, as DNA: TGTGCCAGCAGCCCAGCGGGAACTTTCTACAATGAGCAGTTCTTC. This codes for CASSPAGTFYNEQFF.

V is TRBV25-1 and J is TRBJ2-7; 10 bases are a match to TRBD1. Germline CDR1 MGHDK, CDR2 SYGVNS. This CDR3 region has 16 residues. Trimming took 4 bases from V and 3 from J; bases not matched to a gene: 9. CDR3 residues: CASSGYLGTGDYEQYF. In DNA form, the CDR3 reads TGTGCCAGCAGTGGCTACCTAGGGACAGGGGACTACGAGCAGTACTTC.

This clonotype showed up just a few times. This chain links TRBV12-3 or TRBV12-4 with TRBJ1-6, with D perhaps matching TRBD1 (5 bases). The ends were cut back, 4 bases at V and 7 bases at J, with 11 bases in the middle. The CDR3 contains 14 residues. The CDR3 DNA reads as TGTGCCAGCAGTTCCCAGACAGACAATTCACCCCTCCACTTT. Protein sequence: CASSSQTDNSPLHF.